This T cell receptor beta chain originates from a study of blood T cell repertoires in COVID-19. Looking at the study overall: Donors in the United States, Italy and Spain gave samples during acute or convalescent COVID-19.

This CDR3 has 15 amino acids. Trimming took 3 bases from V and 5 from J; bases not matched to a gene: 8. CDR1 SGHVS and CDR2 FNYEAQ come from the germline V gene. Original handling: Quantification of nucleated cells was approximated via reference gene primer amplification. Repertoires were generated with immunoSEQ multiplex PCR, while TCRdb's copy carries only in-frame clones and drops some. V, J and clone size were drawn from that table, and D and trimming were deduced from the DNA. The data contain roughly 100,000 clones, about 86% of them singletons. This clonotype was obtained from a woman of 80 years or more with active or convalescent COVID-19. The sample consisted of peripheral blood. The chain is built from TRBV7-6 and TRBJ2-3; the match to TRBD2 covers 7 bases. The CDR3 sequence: CASSFRGGSGDTQYF. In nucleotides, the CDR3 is TGTGCCAGCAGCTTTCGGGGAGGGTCCGGAGATACGCAGTATTTT.